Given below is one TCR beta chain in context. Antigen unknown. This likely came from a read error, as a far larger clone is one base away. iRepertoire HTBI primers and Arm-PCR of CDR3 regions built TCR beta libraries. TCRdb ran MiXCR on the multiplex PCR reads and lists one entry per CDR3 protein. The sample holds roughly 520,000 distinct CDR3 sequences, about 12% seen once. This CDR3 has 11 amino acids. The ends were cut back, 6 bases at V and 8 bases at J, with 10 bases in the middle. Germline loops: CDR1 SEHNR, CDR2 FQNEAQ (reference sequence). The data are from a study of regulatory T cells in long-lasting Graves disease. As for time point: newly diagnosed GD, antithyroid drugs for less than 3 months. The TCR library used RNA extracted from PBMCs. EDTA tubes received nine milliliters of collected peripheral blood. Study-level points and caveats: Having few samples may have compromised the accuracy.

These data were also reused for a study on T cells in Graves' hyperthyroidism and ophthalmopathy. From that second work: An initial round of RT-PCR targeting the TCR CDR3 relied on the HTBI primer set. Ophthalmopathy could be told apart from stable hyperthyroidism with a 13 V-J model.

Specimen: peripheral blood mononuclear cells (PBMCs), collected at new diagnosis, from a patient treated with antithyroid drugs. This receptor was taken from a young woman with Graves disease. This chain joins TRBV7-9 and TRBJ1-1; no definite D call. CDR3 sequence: CASRVGREAFF. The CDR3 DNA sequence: TGTGCCAGCAGAGTGGGCAGGGAAGCTTTCTTT.